This entry is about one T cell receptor beta chain. Its antigen is unidentified. The data were obtained in a study of shared clonotypes between healthy human individuals. Study overall: Aged 18 to 49, the donors were a couple of women and a few men. The study's findings and limits: All-four-donor shared clonotypes had higher generation probabilities than non-shared clonotypes did.

For every subset, genomic DNA was evenly distributed across several immunoSEQ plates. Clones were sequenced by immunoSEQ multiplex PCR, and TCRdb holds only the in-frame ones, with some missing. Of roughly 500,000 clones listed, 95% to 97% were seen once; the top ten hold 0.06%. J lost 0 bases, V lost 6 bases, and 4 bases had no gene match. CDR1 and CDR2 (germline): MNHEY, SVGAGI. This CDR3 comprises 14 residues. V is TRBV6-5 and J is TRBJ2-7; 8 positions match TRBD1. The specimen sequenced was naive CD4+ T cells sorted from blood. Subset denoted: CD45RA+ positively selected. This receptor was obtained from a young woman in good health. The CDR3 DNA reads as TGTGCCAGCAGCAGGGGGCCCGTCTCCTACGAGCAGTACTTC. Its protein product is CASSRGPVSYEQYF.